This TCR beta chain was recorded in a study of T cell changes during pregnancy in multiple sclerosis. Profiled with immunoSEQ multiplex PCR; TCRdb holds only in-frame clones, not every one. The repertoire holds 90,000 to 150,000 clones, with 80% to 95% as singletons. Germline V CDR1 and CDR2: SGHVS, FNYEAQ. V was trimmed by 0 bases and J by 5 bases, leaving 7 bases between them. This CDR3 comprises 13 residues. The TCR was taken from a female donor with multiple sclerosis, enrolled in a pregnancy study. The rearrangement uses TRBV7-6 and TRBJ2-5; D uncertain. Source: peripheral blood, taken before pregnancy. CDR3 loop: CASSLAIRETQYF. CDR3 coding DNA: TGTGCCAGCAGCTTAGCGATCCGGGAGACCCAGTACTTC.